These T cell receptor beta chains were read from a single sample in a study of CD8+ T cells in alopecia areata. Some clones are missing from TCRdb's copy, which holds only in-frame ones; the method was immunoSEQ multiplex PCR. The table has roughly 120,000 clones, 50% to 55% seen once. The sequenced sample was CD4+ T cells sorted from blood, obtained at week 4, from a patient treated with tofacitinib. The receptors were gathered from a human donor with alopecia areata. Both conserved end residues are part of each CDR3. A D gene is named only where the DNA matches it firmly. For some rows the clone size is stated as once, few or many, or as a class when expanded; others skip it.

>TRBV29-1|.|TRBJ2-5|.
TGCAGCGGACGGTGGGAGACCCAGTACTTC
CSGRWETQYF
>TRBV29-1|.|TRBJ1-3|.
TGCAGCGTTGCGTGGCCAGGGAAGTCTGGAAACACCATATATTTT
CSVAWPGKSGNTIYF
>TRBV4-1|.|TRBJ2-3|.
TGCGCCAGCAGCCAAGTACTGGATACGCAGTATTTT
CASSQVLDTQYF
>TRBV29-1|.|TRBJ1-2|.
TGCAGCGTTGAAGATCCCAAAAGCGCGAGCGGCTACACCTTC
CSVEDPKSASGYTF
>TRBV29-1|TRBD2|TRBJ2-5|.
TGCAGCGCCCGGCCGACTAGCGGGAAACAAGAGACCCAGTACTTC
CSARPTSGKQETQYF
>TRBV28|.|TRBJ1-5|few
TGTGCCAGCAGTTTAGGGACGGGGATGAATCAGCCCCAGCATTTT
CASSLGTGMNQPQHF
>TRBV5-1|TRBD1|TRBJ2-6|.
TGCGCCAGCAGCTTGGATTTGTCAGGGGGCGCTGGGGCCAACGTCCTGACTTTC
CASSLDLSGGAGANVLTF
>TRBV29-1|.|TRBJ1-2|.
TGCAGCGCCACCCAGGTGATCGACTATGGCTACACCTTC
CSATQVIDYGYTF
>TRBV5-6|.|TRBJ1-1|.
TGTGCCAGCAGCCCACCGGGACAGAACACTGAAGCTTTCTTT
CASSPPGQNTEAFF
>TRBV7-8|.|TRBJ2-2|.
TGTGCCAGCAGCTTAGTGTCCAGGGGGAACACCGGGGAGCTGTTTTTT
CASSLVSRGNTGELFF
>TRBV10-3|.|TRBJ2-5|few
TGTGCCATCAGTGGGACAGCTCAAGAGACCCAGTACTTC
CAISGTAQETQYF
>TRBV5-4|TRBD2|TRBJ2-3|.
TGTGCCAGCAGCCCCGGCGGGGGGGGCACAGATACGCAGTATTTT
CASSPGGGGTDTQYF
>TRBV30|.|TRBJ2-5|.
TGTGCCTGGAGTTTGAATAGCGGAGAGACCCAGTACTTC
CAWSLNSGETQYF
>TRBV5-4|TRBD1|TRBJ1-2|many
TGTGCCAGCAGCATGGACAGGGATCGGGGCTACACCTTC
CASSMDRDRGYTF
>TRBV29-1|.|TRBJ1-5|.
TGCAGCGTCCGGGGCGATAGCAATCAGCCCCAGCATTTT
CSVRGDSNQPQHF
>TRBV2|.|TRBJ1-6|.
TGTGCCAGCAGTGGCGGGGGGGACCCCTATAATTCACCCCTCCACTTT
CASSGGGDPYNSPLHF
>TRBV29-1|.|TRBJ1-4|.
TGCAGCGTTGCGAGGGAGGCTAATGAAAAACTGTTTTTT
CSVAREANEKLFF
>TRBV18|.|TRBJ1-4|few
TGTGCCAGCTCACCACTAACGCCTCGGGAACTGTTTTTT
CASSPLTPRELFF
>TRBV30|.|TRBJ2-1|.
TGTGCCTGGGAGAGATATCGGGAGCAGTTCTTC
CAWERYREQFF
>TRBV6-1|.|TRBJ2-7|.
TGTGCCAGCAGTCCCCTCCCAGGGTACGAGCAGTACTTC
CASSPLPGYEQYF
>TRBV6-1|.|TRBJ2-7|few
TGTGCCAGCAGTTTGCGGCGGGACGTTTACGAGCAGTACTTC
CASSLRRDVYEQYF
>TRBV7-8|.|TRBJ2-3|.
TGTGCCAGCAGCTTTTGGGGTACGCAGTATTTT
CASSFWGTQYF
>TRBV9|.|TRBJ2-1|.
TGTGCCAGCAGCGTAGCGGGCAGCCCCACTGAGCAGTTCTTC
CASSVAGSPTEQFF
>TRBV9|TRBD2|TRBJ2-1|.
TGTGCCAGCAGCCATGACGCGGGAGTCTACAATGAGCAGTTCTTC
CASSHDAGVYNEQFF
>TRBV29-1|TRBD1|TRBJ2-5|.
TGCAGCGTCCGAGACAGGGGTGGAGAGACCCAGTACTTC
CSVRDRGGETQYF
>TRBV9|TRBD2|TRBJ2-1|few
TGTGCCAGCAGCGTAGATAGCGGGAGGGTTATTGAGCAGTTCTTC
CASSVDSGRVIEQFF
>TRBV30|TRBD2|TRBJ2-7|few
TGTGCCTGGAGTGTATCCCGACTAGCGCGTGCTTCCTACGAGCAGTACTTC
CAWSVSRLARASYEQYF
>TRBV19|.|TRBJ2-3|.
TGTGCCAGTAGTATGGAGGGGCGGGCCACAGATACGCAGTATTTT
CASSMEGRATDTQYF
>TRBV2|.|TRBJ2-1|.
TGTGCCGGTACAGTAGGGGGCTACAATGAGCAGTTCTTC
CAGTVGGYNEQFF
>TRBV29-1|TRBD1|TRBJ2-4|.
TGCAGCGTTCCGGGACAGGGGGCGGGCATTCAGTACTTC
CSVPGQGAGIQYF
>TRBV29-1|.|TRBJ2-3|.
TGCAGCGTTGAACAGGGGGGGTGGACAGATACGCAGTATTTT
CSVEQGGWTDTQYF
>TRBV30|.|TRBJ1-2|.
TGTGCCTGGAGTGGACAGTTGGCTCGGGAAGGCTACACCTTC
CAWSGQLAREGYTF
>TRBV15|TRBD2|TRBJ2-3|.
TGTGCCACCAGCAGAGAGTGGGGACTAGCGGGACTAACAGATACGCAGTATTTT
CATSREWGLAGLTDTQYF
>TRBV29-1|.|TRBJ1-5|few
TGCAGCGCTCGGGGGGCGGGCAATCAGCCCCAGCATTTT
CSARGAGNQPQHF
>TRBV29-1|.|TRBJ2-7|.
TGCAGCGTTCGTACAGAGGGCTACGAGCAGTACTTC
CSVRTEGYEQYF
>TRBV5-1|.|TRBJ2-1|.
TGCGCCAGCAGCCCGGGCCGACGGGGGAACAATGAGCAGTTCTTC
CASSPGRRGNNEQFF
>TRBV7-2|.|TRBJ2-3|few
TGTGCCAGCAGCCCTAGCACAGATACGCAGTATTTT
CASSPSTDTQYF
>TRBV29-1|.|TRBJ2-5|.
TGCAGCGTCGCCTACGGTGCAACCGAGACCCAGTACTTC
CSVAYGATETQYF
>TRBV29-1|.|TRBJ2-5|.
TGCAGCGCTGCAGGGGGGTTTCAAGAGACCCAGTACTTC
CSAAGGFQETQYF
>TRBV4-1|.|TRBJ2-1|.
TGCGCCAGCAGCCAAGTCGACCTAGTTACCTACAATGAGCAGTTCTTC
CASSQVDLVTYNEQFF
>TRBV30|TRBD1|TRBJ2-3|few
TGTGCCTGGAGTGCCGGGACAGGGGGCCAGCGTGGTACGCAGTATTTT
CAWSAGTGGQRGTQYF
>TRBV4-1|TRBD2|TRBJ2-7|.
TGCGCCAGCAGCCAACCCCTCGCTAGCGGGATAGGTTACGGGCAGTACTTC
CASSQPLASGIGYGQYF
>TRBV29-1|.|TRBJ1-2|.
TGCAGCGTTGAAGATCGGGTCGGTTATGGCTACACCTTC
CSVEDRVGYGYTF
>TRBV7-9|.|TRBJ1-2|many
TGTGCCAGCAGCCCGCAAACCCCGTTCGCACGGGGCTACACCTTC
CASSPQTPFARGYTF
>TRBV4-2|.|TRBJ2-7|.
TGTGCCAGCAGCCAAGGACGTTACTCCTACGAGCAGTACTTC
CASSQGRYSYEQYF
>TRBV29-1|.|TRBJ1-4|few
TGCAGCGTAAGGGGTGCAACTAATGAAAAACTGTTTTTT
CSVRGATNEKLFF
>TRBV5-1|.|TRBJ2-1|.
TGCGCCAGCAGCTTGTTTGGTGGGCCTCCGGAGTTCTTC
CASSLFGGPPEFF
>TRBV29-1|.|TRBJ1-2|once
TGCAGCGTTGCACCTAACTATGGCTACACCTTC
CSVAPNYGYTF
>TRBV18|.|TRBJ2-5|few
TGTGCCAGCTCACCAGGTAGCGTGGAGACCCAGTACTTC
CASSPGSVETQYF
>TRBV6-5|.|TRBJ2-7|.
TGTGCCAGCAGTAAATACCGGGGAAACGACTACGAGCAGTACTTC
CASSKYRGNDYEQYF
>TRBV5-1|TRBD2|TRBJ2-2|few
TGCGCCAGCAGCGTAGGACTAGCGGGAGCCTCGAACACCGGGGAGCTGTTTTTT
CASSVGLAGASNTGELFF
>TRBV30|TRBD2|TRBJ2-1|.
TGTGCCTGGAGTGTAGTCCGGACTAGGGTCCTCCACCACAATGAGCAGTTCTTC
CAWSVVRTRVLHHNEQFF
>TRBV6-5|.|TRBJ2-6|.
TGTGCCAGCAGCCAAGTGAGAGCTGGGGCCAACGTCCTGACTTTC
CASSQVRAGANVLTF
>TRBV30|TRBD2|TRBJ2-4|.
TGTGCCTGGAGTGGTCTAGCGGGGGGGATTTTAGCCAAAAACATTCAGTACTTC
CAWSGLAGGILAKNIQYF
>TRBV19|.|TRBJ2-2|few
TGTGCCAGTAGTATAGGGACCGGTACCGGGGAGCTGTTTTTT
CASSIGTGTGELFF
>TRBV14|TRBD2|TRBJ2-1|few
TGTGCCAGCAGCCAAGTCGGCGCGAGCGGGGGCCAGTTCTTC
CASSQVGASGGQFF
>TRBV30|TRBD1|TRBJ2-7|.
TGTGCCTGGAGGGGGACAGTAAGATACGAGCAGTACTTC
CAWRGTVRYEQYF
>TRBV30|TRBD1|TRBJ2-1|few
TGTGCCTGGAGTGTTGGACAGGGGTCCTACAATGAGCAGTTCTTC
CAWSVGQGSYNEQFF